Presented here are 5 T cell receptor beta chains from one specimen sequenced in a study of blood T cell repertoires in COVID-19 (dated by TCRdb to 2018 to 2021). The library was built by means of the immunoSEQ multiplex PCR assay. Imported from immuneACCESS, the table was reduced by TCRdb to in-frame sequences with V and J called. These copies leave out some clones; in studies compared against another copy, an unresolved V gene accounts for under half, and the cause of the remainder is not known. The sample table holds about 260,000 clones, of which roughly 84% were seen once. Of the sample, roughly 4% is held by the ten largest clones. Sequenced: peripheral blood. These receptors were obtained from a man between 60 and 75 years old with acute or convalescent COVID-19.

This clone was detected a few times. The rearrangement joins TRBV19 to TRBJ1-5, with D uncertain. The CDR3 sequence is 15 residues long. Germline V CDR1 and CDR2: LNHDA, SQIVND (reference sequence). V lost 3 bases and J lost 6, with 15 bases in between. CDR3 in DNA: TGTGCCAGTAGTATGGCGGGCGCCCCGGGTCAGCCCCAGCATTTT. The encoded protein is CASSMAGAPGQPQHF.

This sequence joins TRBV6-5 and TRBJ1-2, with 7 positions matching TRBD1. The V and J ends lost 0 bases and 5 bases, in that order; junction bases with no gene match: 6. Looked up from germline, CDR1 is MNHEY and CDR2 is SVGAGI. CDR3 length: 15 residues. The CDR3 DNA reads TGTGCCAGCAGTTACTCGATCCAGGGGGGATATGGCTACACCTTC. As protein: CASSYSIQGGYGYTF.

CDR3 nucleotides: TGCAGTGCTAGTTATAAGAGCTCCTATAATTCACCCCTCCACTTT. Translating it yields CSASYKSSYNSPLHF. This sequence joins TRBV20-1 and TRBJ1-6; no clear D gene. Germline values: CDR1 DFQATT, CDR2 SNEGSKA (reference sequence). This CDR3 has 15 amino acids. V was clipped by 3 bases and J by 0 bases, with 9 bases between them.

V is TRBV6-5 and J is TRBJ1-4; the D is unclear. The CDR3 has 14 amino acids. Germline V gene sequence: CDR1 MNHEY, CDR2 SVGAGI. Trimming took off 4 bases at V and 0 bases at J, with 6 bases between the two ends. The CDR3 spells CASSFQATNEKLFF. DNA of the CDR3: TGTGCCAGCAGTTTTCAGGCAACTAATGAAAAACTGTTTTTT.

The rearrangement joins TRBV25-1 to TRBJ1-2; TRBD1 might be the D (6 bases). The CDR3 contains 16 residues. The germline V gene encodes CDR1 MGHDK and CDR2 SYGVNS. The ends were cut back, 1 base at V and 5 bases at J, with 17 bases in the middle. The CDR3 loop reads CASSELQGRDFYGYTF. The CDR3 bases are TGTGCCAGCAGTGAATTGCAGGGGCGCGATTTTTATGGCTACACCTTC.